The clone carrying this T cell receptor (beta chain) showed up many times. Its cognate antigen is unknown. This specimen belongs to a study of Graves' ophthalmopathy and Graves' hyperthyroidism. Findings and limits, study-wide: In separating ophthalmopathy from stable hyperthyroidism, a 13-signature model achieved about 90% sensitivity and nearly 84% specificity.

RNA transcripts yielded amplified TCR beta CDR3 regions. Second-round multiplex PCR came after first-round RT-PCR with HTBI primers. TCRdb reanalysed the multiplex PCR reads using MiXCR and keeps one entry per CDR3 protein. Counted here are 300,000 to 400,000 distinct CDR3 sequences, roughly a sixth occurring once; the ten biggest clones make up 9% to 15%. Certain patients, namely those with other autoimmune diseases, uncontrolled infections, pregnancy or lactation, were excluded. Establishment of the diagnosis relied upon clinical symptoms, serum thyroxine, TRAb, thyroid ultrasound and orbital computed tomography. PBMCs had their origin in fresh peripheral blood (10 ml). The CDR3 has 12 residues. The J segment lost 7 bases and the V segment lost 3 bases, leaving 4 bases of the junction unmatched. Germline CDR1 is GTSNPN and CDR2 is SVGIG (reference sequence).

The TCR was taken from an adult man with Graves' ophthalmopathy. This sequence joins TRBV30 and TRBJ1-2; 8 bases fit TRBD1. The sample consisted of peripheral blood. The CDR3 DNA is TGTGCCTGGAGAGGACAGGGTGGTGGCTACACCTTC. Its translation: CAWRGQGGGYTF. The variable domain in full, completed from reference TRBV30 and TRBJ1-2, reads SQTIHQWPATLVQPVGSPLSLECTVEGTSNPNLYWYRQAAGRGLQLLFYSVGIGQISSEVPQNLSASRPQDRQFILSSKKLLLSDSGFYLCAWRGQGGGYTFGSGTRLTVV.